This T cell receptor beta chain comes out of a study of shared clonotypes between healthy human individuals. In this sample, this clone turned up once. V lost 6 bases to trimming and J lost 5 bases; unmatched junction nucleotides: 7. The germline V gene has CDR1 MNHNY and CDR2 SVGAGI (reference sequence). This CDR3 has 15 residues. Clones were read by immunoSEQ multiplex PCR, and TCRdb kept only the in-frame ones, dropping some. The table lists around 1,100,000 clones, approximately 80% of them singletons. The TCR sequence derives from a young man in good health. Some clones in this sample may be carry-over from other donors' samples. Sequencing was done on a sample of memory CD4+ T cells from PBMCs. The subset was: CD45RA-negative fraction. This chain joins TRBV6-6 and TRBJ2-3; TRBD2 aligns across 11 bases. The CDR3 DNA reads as TGTGCCAGCAGAGTCGGGACTAGCGGAGGAGATACGCAGTATTTT. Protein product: CASRVGTSGGDTQYF.